Here is one T cell receptor beta chain with its context. What it binds is unknown. The data derive from a study of response to subunit inactivated influenza vaccine. Trimming cost V 6 bases and J 5 bases, with 14 bases left between them. This CDR3 spans 14 amino acids. General study findings and limits: It was the authors' suggestion that each seasonal influenza vaccination recruits few new T cells.

MiXCR, applied by TCRdb to the RT-PCR reads, yields one record per CDR3 protein. Among roughly 630,000 distinct CDR3 sequences listed, around 15% were seen once. The receptor was isolated from a man between 50 and 59 years old who received an inactivated influenza vaccine. Sequencing used PBMCs from blood, obtained about 14 days before vaccination. V gene TRBV12-3 or TRBV12-4 combines with J gene TRBJ2-1; D may correspond to TRBD1 or TRBD2 (7 bases each). DNA for the CDR3: TGTGCCAGCAGCAGCGGGACAGATCACAATGAGCAGTTCTTC. Translation gives CASSSGTDHNEQFF.